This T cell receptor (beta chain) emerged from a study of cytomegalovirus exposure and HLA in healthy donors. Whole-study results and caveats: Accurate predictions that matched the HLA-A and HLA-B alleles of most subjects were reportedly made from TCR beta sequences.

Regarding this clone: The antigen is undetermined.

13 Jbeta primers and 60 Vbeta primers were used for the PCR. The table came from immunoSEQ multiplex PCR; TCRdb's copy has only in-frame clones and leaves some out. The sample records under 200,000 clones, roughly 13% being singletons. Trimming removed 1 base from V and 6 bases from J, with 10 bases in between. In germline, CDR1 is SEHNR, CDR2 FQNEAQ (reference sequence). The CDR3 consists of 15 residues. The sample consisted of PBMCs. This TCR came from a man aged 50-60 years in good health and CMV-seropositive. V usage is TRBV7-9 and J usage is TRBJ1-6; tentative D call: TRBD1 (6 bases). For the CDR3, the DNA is TGTGCCAGCAGCTTAGAGCAGGGGCGTAATTCACCCCTCCACTTT. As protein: CASSLEQGRNSPLHF.